The table lists the clone carrying this TCR beta chain with many counts. Its antigen is as yet unknown. These data come from a study of early T cells in non-severe SARS-CoV-2 infection. Overall study findings and caveats: Comparison of clonotypes with VDJdb favored anti-spike CD8 responses while missing private and CD4 specificities.

The CDR3 sequence is 17 residues long. The germline gives CDR1 MNHNS, CDR2 SASEGT. Deletions cut 7 bases from V and 1 base from J, with 22 bases between. In the library, individual cDNA molecules carried attached unique molecular identifiers. TCRdb passed the 5' RACE reads through MiXCR, listing each CDR3 protein once. The sample holds about 58,000 distinct CDR3 sequences, under 15% seen once. The chain joins TRBV6-1 to TRBJ1-1; D gene ambiguous. This TCR was sampled from an adult who was a healthcare worker with PCR-confirmed SARS-CoV-2 infection or an uninfected control (not recorded which). The sequencing input was whole blood. The CDR3 protein is CASIDGLPMRQNTEAFF. CDR3 nucleotides: TGTGCCAGCATCGACGGGCTCCCGATGAGGCAGAACACTGAAGCTTTCTTT.